Listed below are T cell receptor beta chains from one sample, sequenced in a study of cytomegalovirus exposure and HLA in healthy donors. Sequencing used immunoSEQ multiplex PCR; TCRdb keeps in-frame clones, though not all of them. The sample shows approximately 50,000 clones, and 2% to 2.5% sits with its ten largest clones. The sample was PBMCs. Receptors originate from a female donor in good health and CMV-seronegative. Each CDR3 is given with its conserved first and last residue. A D gene is named only where the DNA matches it firmly.

CSVSSGRAEEQYF	TGCAGCGTTTCCAGCGGGAGGGCAGAGGAGCAGTACTTC	TRBD2	TRBV29-1	TRBJ2-7
CASSYSNRGDYEQYF	TGTGCCAGCAGTTACTCGAACAGGGGAGACTACGAGCAGTACTTC	TRBD1	TRBV6-5	TRBJ2-7
CASSLEGGAHYNEQFF	TGTGCCAGCAGCTTAGAAGGGGGAGCCCACTACAATGAGCAGTTCTTC	-	TRBV11-1	TRBJ2-1
CASSEQVPNEKLFF	TGTGCCAGCAGTGAACAGGTCCCAAATGAAAAACTGTTTTTT	-	TRBV25-1	TRBJ1-4
CASITPTQGSYEQYF	TGTGCCAGCATCACTCCGACCCAGGGATCCTACGAGCAGTACTTC	-	TRBV9	TRBJ2-7
CASTPTGGRNEQYF	TGCGCCAGCACCCCGACAGGGGGCAGGAACGAGCAGTACTTC	TRBD1	TRBV5-1	TRBJ2-7
CASSVGGVAGIETQYF	TGTGCCAGCAGCGTAGGAGGAGTAGCGGGGATAGAGACCCAGTACTTC	TRBD2	TRBV9	TRBJ2-5
CASSYRGQATSYEQYF	TGTGCCAGCAGTTACCGAGGACAGGCCACCTCCTACGAGCAGTACTTC	TRBD1	TRBV6-5	TRBJ2-7
CSVYASGYRNEQFF	TGCAGCGTTTACGCTAGCGGGTACCGCAATGAGCAGTTCTTC	TRBD2	TRBV29-1	TRBJ2-1
CASSFSGQETQYF	TGTGCCAGCAGCTTTAGCGGACAAGAGACCCAGTACTTC	-	TRBV11-2	TRBJ2-5
CAWSIGTEKSNYGYTF	TGTGCCTGGTCGATCGGGACAGAGAAATCTAACTATGGCTACACCTTC	TRBD1	TRBV30	TRBJ1-2
CATRQGPNQPQHF	TGTGCCACCAGACAGGGGCCAAATCAGCCCCAGCATTTT	TRBD1	TRBV6-5	TRBJ1-5
CATSRAEGPIYF	TGTGCCACCAGCAGAGCGGAGGGCCCCATATATTTT	-	TRBV15	TRBJ1-3
CASSRRDSLTYEQYF	TGTGCCAGCAGCCGCCGGGACAGCCTAACCTACGAGCAGTACTTC	TRBD1	TRBV7-9	TRBJ2-7
CASSGTGQDTEAFF	TGCGCCAGCAGCGGTACAGGGCAGGACACTGAAGCTTTCTTT	-	TRBV5-1	TRBJ1-1
CASSLGGTGYRGTEAFF	TGTGCCAGCAGCTTAGGAGGGACAGGGTACCGGGGCACTGAAGCTTTCTTT	TRBD1	TRBV7-9	TRBJ1-1
CASSLSKTAYGYTF	TGTGCCAGCAGCTTAAGTAAAACAGCCTATGGCTACACCTTC	-	TRBV7-2	TRBJ1-2
CASSLGPGTGNTIYF	TGTGCCAGCAGCTTAGGTCCGGGGACTGGAAACACCATATATTTT	-	TRBV7-6	TRBJ1-3
CSVVDLYGYTF	TGCAGCGTCGTGGACTTATATGGCTACACCTTC	-	TRBV29-1	TRBJ1-2
CASRTGGYGYTF	TGTGCCAGCAGGACAGGGGGGTATGGCTACACCTTC	TRBD1	TRBV6-6	TRBJ1-2
CASSQGLSLPGELFF	TGCGCCAGCAGCCAGGGACTAAGTTTACCCGGGGAGCTGTTTTTT	TRBD2	TRBV4-1	TRBJ2-2
CASSPTGYQETQYF	TGTGCCAGCAGCCCGACTGGGTACCAAGAGACCCAGTACTTC	-	TRBV7-9	TRBJ2-5